A selection of T cell receptor beta chains follows, all from one sample in a study of somatic mutations in cytotoxic T cells in rheumatoid arthritis. Here immunoSEQ multiplex PCR was the method, and the copy in TCRdb shows in-frame clones only, minus some. The data show about 5,600 clones, around 80% seen once. Source material: CD8+ T cells sorted from blood. The receptors derive from an adult with rheumatoid arthritis. Both conserved end residues are part of each CDR3. D genes are given only for firm matches. Size tells how often a clone was seen (once, few, many) or the class of an expanded clone, and some rows leave it out.

size | J | V | D | DNA | CDR3
- | TRBJ2-5 | TRBV25-1 | TRBD1 | TGTGCCAGCAGTGACGTCGCCCCTGGTGGACAGGGGGCTGAGACCCAGTACTTC | CASSDVAPGGQGAETQYF
- | TRBJ2-1 | TRBV5-1 | - | TGCGCCAGCAGCCCCCCGGCTGGCGGGGTCTACAATGAGCAGTTCTTC | CASSPPAGGVYNEQFF
- | TRBJ2-7 | TRBV9 | - | TGTGCCAGCAGCCATTCCGGGACATCCGGGGTCGAGCAGTACTTC | CASSHSGTSGVEQYF
once | TRBJ2-1 | TRBV27 | TRBD2 | TGTGCCAGCAGTCTGACTAGCGGGAGGGCTACTGAGCAGTTCTTC | CASSLTSGRATEQFF
- | TRBJ2-7 | TRBV2 | - | TGTGCCAGCAGTGGGGCAGGGTTCTACGAGCAGTACTTC | CASSGAGFYEQYF
once | TRBJ2-2 | TRBV27 | - | TGTGCCAGCAGTACCGTGGCCGGGGAGCTGTTTTTT | CASSTVAGELFF
few | TRBJ2-3 | TRBV4-2 | TRBD2 | TGTGCCAGCAGCCAAGGGCCAGCGGGAGAGGTGGTTACGCAGTATTTT | CASSQGPAGEVVTQYF
once | TRBJ2-7 | TRBV9 | - | TGTGCCAGCGGATCAAGCTCCTACGAGCAGTACTTC | CASGSSSYEQYF
- | TRBJ2-2 | TRBV9 | - | TGTGCCAGCAGCACCACGGACTGGGAGTATGATGCCGGGGAGCTGTTTTTT | CASSTTDWEYDAGELFF
- | TRBJ1-2 | TRBV27 | TRBD1 | TGTGCCAGCCAAACAGGGGGTCGGGGCTACACCTTC | CASQTGGRGYTF
- | TRBJ2-1 | TRBV2 | - | TGTGCCAGCAGTTACAGGGTTTTAAGCTCCTACAATGAGCAGTTCTTC | CASSYRVLSSYNEQFF
- | TRBJ2-7 | TRBV27 | TRBD1 | TGTGCCAGCAGGTGGGGGACAGGACCGGGAGAGCAGTACTTC | CASRWGTGPGEQYF
once | TRBJ1-5 | TRBV27 | - | TGTGCCAGCAGTTTATTCGGGGGGAGTCAGCCCCAGCATTTT | CASSLFGGSQPQHF
few | TRBJ1-5 | TRBV14 | - | TGTGCCAGCAGCCAAGACAGCCTGGGGCCCCAGCATTTT | CASSQDSLGPQHF
few | TRBJ1-1 | TRBV27 | - | TGTGCCAGCAGTACCGGAACCGGGGCCACGAACACTGAAGCTTTCTTT | CASSTGTGATNTEAFF
- | TRBJ2-1 | TRBV7-6 | TRBD2 | TGTGCCAGCAGCCGGGAGGGGTACAATGAGCAGTTCTTC | CASSREGYNEQFF
- | TRBJ2-4 | TRBV5-1 | - | TGCGCCAGCAGCCCCGATAGCGGAACCAAAAACATTCAGTACTTC | CASSPDSGTKNIQYF
- | TRBJ1-1 | TRBV30 | - | TGTGCCTGGAGTGTAGGGCAAGGCACTGAAGCTTTCTTT | CAWSVGQGTEAFF
- | TRBJ2-7 | TRBV15 | - | TGTGCCACCAGCACACCGCGAAGGGAGCAGTACTTC | CATSTPRREQYF
- | TRBJ2-5 | TRBV13 | - | TGTGCCAGCAGCCTGGGGGGGGCCGGGGACGAGACCCAGTACTTC | CASSLGGAGDETQYF
- | TRBJ2-1 | TRBV7-3 | TRBD2 | TGTGCCAGCAGCAGGGAGGGCCCCTACAATGAGCAGTTCTTC | CASSREGPYNEQFF
- | TRBJ2-1 | TRBV27 | - | TGTGCCAGCAGTTTATTTGGGGGTAGCGAGCAGTTCTTC | CASSLFGGSEQFF